A selection of T cell receptor beta chains follows, all from one sample in a study of a mutant IDH1 vaccine in newly diagnosed glioma. No antigen is known for these receptors. Clones were read by immunoSEQ multiplex PCR, and TCRdb kept only the in-frame ones, dropping some. The sample includes tens of thousands of clones, more than 85% of them seen just once. The material was PBMCs, obtained from a glioma patient whose treatment included an IDH1 peptide vaccine. The source of these receptors is a man aged 50-60 years with glioma. CDR3s include the opening cysteine and the closing phenylalanine or tryptophan. The order of the fields is D gene, clone size, J gene, V gene, CDR3 protein, CDR3 DNA. D genes are given only for firm matches. Clone sizes are given selectively: once, few, many, or a class where the clone is expanded.

>.|.|TRBJ1-2|TRBV7-2
CASSGTSRGYGYTF
TGTGCCAGCAGCGGGACCTCGAGGGGCTATGGCTACACCTTC
>TRBD1|.|TRBJ2-1|TRBV25-1
CASSGGQGDEQFF
TGTGCCAGCAGTGGGGGACAGGGCGATGAGCAGTTCTTC
>.|.|TRBJ2-7|TRBV4-3
CASSQDVSYEQYF
TGCGCCAGCAGCCAAGACGTCTCCTACGAGCAGTACTTC
>.|.|TRBJ1-2|TRBV2
CASSERNRYGYTF
TGTGCCAGCAGTGAGAGGAATCGCTATGGCTACACCTTC
>.|.|TRBJ2-1|TRBV30
CAWSVGVASDEQFF
TGTGCCTGGAGTGTAGGGGTGGCTAGCGATGAGCAGTTCTTC
>.|.|TRBJ2-1|TRBV9
CASSPPGGLVNEQFF
TGTGCCAGCAGCCCACCGGGGGGCTTAGTTAATGAGCAGTTCTTC
>TRBD2|.|TRBJ2-1|TRBV18
CASSPSKKLAGDEMSEQFF
TGTGCCAGCTCACCTTCTAAGAAACTAGCGGGAGACGAAATGAGTGAGCAGTTCTTC
>.|.|TRBJ1-1|TRBV13
CASSLFRNTEAFF
TGTGCCAGCAGCTTATTCCGGAACACTGAAGCTTTCTTT
>.|.|TRBJ1-6|TRBV28
CASSLLYSPLHF
TGTGCCAGCAGTCTCCTCTATTCACCCCTCCACTTT
>TRBD2|once|TRBJ2-2|TRBV29-1
CSVGGGGSTGELFF
TGCAGCGTTGGGGGCGGGGGGAGCACCGGGGAGCTGTTTTTT
>TRBD1|.|TRBJ2-1|TRBV5-4
CASSTDRGSYNEQFF
TGTGCCAGCAGCACCGACAGGGGTTCATACAATGAGCAGTTCTTC
>TRBD1|.|TRBJ1-2|TRBV6-6
CASSPRDRGYGYTF
TGTGCCAGCAGCCCCCGGGACAGGGGGTATGGCTACACCTTC
>TRBD2|.|TRBJ2-1|TRBV13
CASSPRLAGVHEQFF
TGTGCCAGCAGCCCTCGACTAGCGGGAGTACATGAGCAGTTCTTC
>.|.|TRBJ2-5|TRBV29-1
CSGGGSGGPQETQYF
TGCAGCGGGGGAGGTAGTGGGGGCCCTCAAGAGACCCAGTACTTC
>.|.|TRBJ2-7|TRBV28
CASSLWGTGPYEQYF
TGTGCCAGCAGTTTATGGGGGACGGGACCCTACGAGCAGTACTTC
>.|few|TRBJ1-6|TRBV5-6
CASSLGGGSSPLHF
TGTGCCAGCAGCTTAGGGGGGGGTAGTTCACCCCTCCACTTT
>TRBD2|.|TRBJ2-2|TRBV11-3
CASSSGGHTGELFF
TGTGCCAGCAGCTCGGGAGGGCACACCGGGGAGCTGTTTTTT
>.|.|TRBJ2-7|TRBV7-7
CASSLAQGFEQYF
TGTGCTAGCAGCTTAGCCCAGGGGTTCGAGCAGTACTTC
>.|once|TRBJ1-1|TRBV2
CASKVAGAEAFF
TGTGCCAGCAAGGTGGCAGGGGCTGAAGCTTTCTTT
>.|.|TRBJ2-2|TRBV7-3
CASSLTGNTGELFF
TGTGCCAGCAGCTTAACCGGAAACACCGGGGAGCTGTTTTTT
>.|.|TRBJ2-7|TRBV7-9
CASSHTGPHEQYF
TGTGCCAGCAGTCACACAGGGCCCCACGAGCAGTACTTC
>TRBD1|.|TRBJ1-5|TRBV10-3
CAISDLGTENQPQHF
TGTGCCATCAGTGACCTCGGGACAGAAAATCAGCCCCAGCATTTT
>TRBD2|once|TRBJ2-2|TRBV28
CASSIAGGNTGELFF
TGTGCCAGCAGTATAGCGGGAGGGAACACCGGGGAGCTGTTTTTT
>.|.|TRBJ2-1|TRBV27
CASSSQTRQQFF
TGTGCCAGCAGTTCACAGACTAGGCAGCAGTTCTTC
>TRBD1|once|TRBJ1-2|TRBV6-5
CASRYRGDNPTF
TGTGCCAGCAGATACAGGGGGGATAATCCCACCTTC
>TRBD2|.|TRBJ2-3|TRBV5-1
CASSLLAGGTDTQYF
TGCGCCAGCAGCTTACTAGCGGGGGGCACAGATACGCAGTATTTT
>.|.|TRBJ2-3|TRBV19
CASNLQGDATDTQYF
TGTGCCAGTAACCTGCAAGGGGACGCCACAGATACGCAGTATTTT
>.|.|TRBJ2-3|TRBV11-3
CASSLGGAAPTDTQYF
TGTGCCAGCAGCTTAGGGGGGGCCGCCCCCACAGATACGCAGTATTTT
>TRBD2|.|TRBJ2-2|TRBV4-2
CASSQTWGGATGELFF
TGTGCCAGCAGCCAAACATGGGGGGGAGCCACCGGGGAGCTGTTTTTT
>.|.|TRBJ2-3|TRBV9
CASSKGGTPGSTDTQYF
TGTGCCAGCAGCAAAGGGGGGACCCCCGGGAGCACAGATACGCAGTATTTT
>.|.|TRBJ1-4|TRBV5-5
CASSGEAAVNEKLFF
TGTGCCAGCAGCGGCGAGGCCGCCGTTAATGAAAAACTGTTTTTT
>.|.|TRBJ2-7|TRBV30
CAWTTGHLGEQYF
TGTGCCTGGACCACGGGACACCTTGGCGAGCAGTACTTC
>.|.|TRBJ2-2|TRBV7-2
CASSLGVGGHTGELFF
TGTGCCAGCAGCTTAGGGGTCGGGGGCCACACCGGGGAGCTGTTTTTT
>.|.|TRBJ2-1|TRBV6-1
CASSGGRATEQFF
TGTGCCAGCAGCGGCGGCAGGGCAACTGAGCAGTTCTTC
>.|once|TRBJ1-2|TRBV28
CASSRYYGYTF
TGTGCCAGCAGTAGGTACTATGGCTACACCTTC
>.|.|TRBJ2-7|TRBV29-1
CSVEGRGAAEQYF
TGCAGCGTTGAAGGAAGAGGGGCGGCCGAGCAGTACTTC
>.|.|TRBJ1-5|TRBV6-1
CASSGHGQLASNQPQHF
TGTGCCAGCAGTGGCCACGGACAGTTAGCTAGCAATCAGCCCCAGCATTTT
>.|.|TRBJ2-7|TRBV7-9
CASSPDLGSYEQYF
TGTGCCAGCAGCCCTGATCTTGGCTCCTACGAGCAGTACTTC
>TRBD2|.|TRBJ2-5|TRBV2
CASSGLASGRKKTQYF
TGTGCCAGCAGCGGCTTGGCTAGCGGGAGGAAGAAGACCCAGTACTTC
>.|.|TRBJ1-5|TRBV18
CASSPRAVSNQPQHF
TGTGCCAGCTCACCACGGGCAGTTTCAAATCAGCCCCAGCATTTT
>TRBD1|.|TRBJ1-4|TRBV30
CAWSVRETGLEKLFF
TGTGCCTGGAGTGTACGAGAGACAGGGCTGGAAAAACTGTTTTTT
>.|once|TRBJ1-5|TRBV28
CASSETAKGAQHF
TGTGCCAGTAGCGAGACAGCGAAAGGAGCCCAGCATTTT
>TRBD1|.|TRBJ2-3|TRBV5-1
CASSSPGQGEVDTQYF
TGCGCCAGCAGCTCGCCGGGACAGGGGGAGGTAGATACGCAGTATTTT
>TRBD2|once|TRBJ2-7|TRBV27
CASSLGGVTYEQYF
TGTGCCAGCAGTTTAGGGGGGGTGACCTACGAGCAGTACTTC
>.|.|TRBJ2-4|TRBV10-3
CAISKADSGIQYF
TGTGCCATCAGCAAAGCGGACAGTGGCATTCAGTACTTC
>.|.|TRBJ1-5|TRBV7-2
CASSSGRDQPQHF
TGTGCCAGCAGCTCAGGGAGGGATCAGCCCCAGCATTTT
>TRBD1|.|TRBJ2-7|TRBV15
CATSSGTDYEQYF
TGTGCCACCTCGTCCGGGACAGACTACGAGCAGTACTTC